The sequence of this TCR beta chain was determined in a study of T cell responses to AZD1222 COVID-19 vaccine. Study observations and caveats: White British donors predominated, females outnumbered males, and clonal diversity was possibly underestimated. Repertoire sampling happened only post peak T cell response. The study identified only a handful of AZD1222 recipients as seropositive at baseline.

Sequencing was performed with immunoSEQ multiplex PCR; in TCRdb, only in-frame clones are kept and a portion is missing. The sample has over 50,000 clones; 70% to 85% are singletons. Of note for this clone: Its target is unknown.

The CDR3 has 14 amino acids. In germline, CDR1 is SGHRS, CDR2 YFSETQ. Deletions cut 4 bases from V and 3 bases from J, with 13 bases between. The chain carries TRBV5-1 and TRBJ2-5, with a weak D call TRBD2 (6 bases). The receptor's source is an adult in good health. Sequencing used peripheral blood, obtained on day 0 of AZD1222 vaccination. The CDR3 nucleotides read TGCGCCAGCAGCCCGAGGACTAAGAAAGAGACCCAGTACTTC. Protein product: CASSPRTKKETQYF.